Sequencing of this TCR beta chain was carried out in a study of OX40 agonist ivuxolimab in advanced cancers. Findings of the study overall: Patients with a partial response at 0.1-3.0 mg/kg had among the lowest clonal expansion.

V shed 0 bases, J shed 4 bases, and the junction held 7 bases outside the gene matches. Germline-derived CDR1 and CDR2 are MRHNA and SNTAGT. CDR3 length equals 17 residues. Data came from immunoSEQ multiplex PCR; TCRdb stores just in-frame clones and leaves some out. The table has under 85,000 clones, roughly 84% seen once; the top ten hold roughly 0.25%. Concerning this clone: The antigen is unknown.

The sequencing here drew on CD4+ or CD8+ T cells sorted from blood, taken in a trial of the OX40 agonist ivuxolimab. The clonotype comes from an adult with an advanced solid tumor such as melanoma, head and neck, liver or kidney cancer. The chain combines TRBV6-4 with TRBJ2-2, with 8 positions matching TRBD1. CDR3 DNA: TGTGCCAGCAGTGACTCTCGGGGGACAGGTCTCACCGGGGAGCTGTTTTTT. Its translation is CASSDSRGTGLTGELFF.